This TCR beta chain was profiled in a study of PD-L1 blockade in urothelial cancer listed by TCRdb under 2017. With respect to the entire study: Therapy was started at some point between 2014 and 2016 for all patients, and atezolizumab 1,200 mg was administered intravenously every 3 weeks. Twenty-five of 29 patients were identified as males with urothelial cancer of bladder origin, and a prior smoking history was reported by 18 of 29 patients. Patients had an ECOG performance status of 0 or 1 and had received between 0 and 3 prior chemotherapy regimens. Blood samples were analyzed at 3 weeks after treatment start (second dose) and at 6 weeks after treatment start. Blood samples gave median yields of about 140,000 T cells and 65,000 to 85,000 unique TCRs, along with a median clonality of 0.080. An exploratory multi-omic analysis was conducted of the somatic, immune and clinical correlates of response to PD-L1 blockade with atezolizumab in urothelial cancer. Pretreatment tumor samples, along with matched peripheral blood serially collected before and after atezolizumab treatment, were subjected to TCR sequencing. Durable clinical benefit was defined as progression-free survival longer than 6 months, and TCR features were also tested against progression-free and overall survival. In the same patients, whole exome sequencing and RNA sequencing of pretreatment tumors were performed in addition to TCR sequencing. Nine patients achieved durable clinical benefit and about 19 did not. Pretreatment blood TCR-seq was available for under 35 patients, at least one posttreatment blood collection was obtained for around 25 patients, and tumor TCR-seq was available for around 25 patients.

A total of 29 patients with locally advanced or metastatic urothelial carcinoma, treated at Memorial Sloan Kettering on a trial protocol, made up the cohort. Peripheral blood mononuclear cells were collected pretreatment and during treatment, at between 1 and 8 total time points per patient. The Qiagen DNeasy Blood extraction kit was used to purify genomic DNA from total PBMCs and from tumor samples. PBMCs were collected pretreatment and during treatment, and were isolated and stored as previously described. Synthetic TCR analog templates were spiked into each PCR to estimate absolute template abundance from read counts. The immunoSEQ assay was used to amplify TCRbeta CDR3 regions from genomic DNA with bias-controlled V and J gene primers. Sequencing of rearranged TCRbeta segments was performed at approximately 20X coverage. In the paper's pipeline: Sequencing errors were corrected by clustering, and CDR3s were annotated against IMGT so that V, D and J genes could be assigned. Downstream analyses used only productive TCRbeta rearrangements, leaving out any out-of-frame or stop-codon sequences. Clonality was computed as one minus Shannon entropy normalized by the log of the number of unique productive sequences. Clones differing between time points or between blood and tumor were identified using Fisher's exact test with Benjamini-Hochberg correction, with an adjusted p below 0.01 applied as the threshold. TCRdb re-hosts the immuneACCESS table, in-frame sequences only. Its copies lack some clones; in the studies checked, an unresolved V gene accounts for under half of them, and the cause for the rest is not known. The DNA gave D and trimming, while V, J and clone size come from that table. In all, the sample holds roughly 39,000 clones, and 85% to 90% of those were seen once. The ten largest clones capture about 1.9% of the sample.

In the case of this clone: Which antigen it targets is not known. No clone much larger than this one lies a single base away; base qualities are absent.

In the germline V gene (reference sequence), CDR1 corresponds to MNHEY and CDR2 to SMNVEV. The junction shows trimming of 6 bases on V and 4 bases on J, and the gene matches do not reach 3 bases of it. Including cysteine and phenylalanine, the CDR3 has 13 amino acids. Only the CDR3 portion is preserved as DNA: 39 bases, with reading frame beginning at the first base. The paper's findings and limits, for the study overall: Greater expansion of tumor-associated TCR clones in peripheral blood 3 weeks after the start of treatment was observed in patients with durable benefit (n of about 21, p = 0.022). Improved progression-free and overall survival was associated with having pretreatment peripheral blood TCR clonality below the median. Small sample size (n ≈ 28) and many exploratory analyses mean the results are intended to be hypothesis-generating.

The chain links TRBV27 with TRBJ2-7, with 10 bases aligning to TRBD1. This specimen consisted of PBMCs, obtained around atezolizumab (anti-PD-L1) treatment. This clonotype was obtained from a man aged 55 to 69 with urothelial cancer. CDR3 region: CASRGDRGYEQYF. The sequenced DNA: TGTGCCAGCAGGGGGGACAGGGGTTACGAGCAGTACTTC.